These 26 T cell receptor beta chains came from one sample sequenced in a study of cytomegalovirus exposure and HLA in healthy donors. Both 60 Vbeta primers and 13 Jbeta primers went into the PCR. Here immunoSEQ multiplex PCR was the method, and the copy in TCRdb shows in-frame clones only, minus some. This sample has approximately 150,000 clones; 73% occur once, and the top ten carry 5% to 5.5%. The source material was PBMCs. The receptors were gathered from a woman aged 18-29 years in good health and CMV-seropositive.

The CDR3, as DNA: TGTGCCAGCACTCCATCGGGGGGAATTTCCTACGAGCAGTACTTC. Residues: CASTPSGGISYEQYF. The chain carries TRBV6-1 and TRBJ2-7, with 7 bases aligning to TRBD2. The ends lost 7 bases at V and 1 base at J; junction bases unmatched: 10. Germline V CDR1 and CDR2: MNHNS, SASEGT. The CDR3 length is 15 residues.

For the CDR3, the DNA is TGTGCCAGCAGTCGCCGACTAGCGGGGGGGCGGAGCGGGGAGCTGTTTTTT. This gives the protein CASSRRLAGGRSGELFF. The chain carries TRBV25-1 and TRBJ2-2, with 14 bases lining up with TRBD2. J gave up 7 bases and V 5 bases, and 9 bases lay outside the gene matches. This CDR3 is built from 17 residues. Germline loops: CDR1 MGHDK, CDR2 SYGVNS.

The rearrangement uses TRBV6-1 and TRBJ2-2; possible D gene TRBD2, 5 bases. In germline, CDR1 is MNHNS, CDR2 SASEGT. V lost 3 bases and J lost 5, with 10 bases in between. There are 14 residues in the CDR3. CDR3 nucleotide sequence: TGTGCCAGCAGTGAGGGCGGGTTGACCGGGGAGCTGTTTTTT. Amino acids: CASSEGGLTGELFF.

The gene calls are TRBV9 and TRBJ2-7; 7 bases line up with TRBD1. This CDR3 has 15 amino acids. CDR1 SGDLS and CDR2 YYNGEE come from the germline V gene. Trimming took 3 bases from V and 5 from J; bases not matched to a gene: 11. CDR3 in amino acids: CASSESTGAGHEQYF. CDR3 bases: TGTGCCAGCAGCGAAAGTACAGGGGCCGGTCACGAGCAGTACTTC.

This rearrangement joins TRBV5-1 to TRBJ2-3; D is unclear. This CDR3 is built from 14 residues. CDR1 is SGHRS and CDR2 is YFSETQ in the germline V gene. V gave up 1 base and J gave up 0 bases, with 6 bases separating them. The CDR3 region has the DNA TGCGCCAGCAGCTTGCTCTCTAGCACAGATACGCAGTATTTT. It yields the protein CASSLLSSTDTQYF.

V gene TRBV10-3 combines with J gene TRBJ2-3, with 12 bases fitting TRBD2. The V gene's germline CDR1 is ENHRY and CDR2 SYGVKD. This CDR3 is 18 amino acids long. With V trimmed by 4 bases and J by 1 base, 9 bases remained unmatched. This CDR3 is CAISVTSGGTSRTDTQYF. CDR3 DNA: TGTGCCATCAGTGTTACTAGCGGGGGGACGTCTCGCACAGATACGCAGTATTTT.

The chain links TRBV30 to TRBJ2-3, with D tentatively TRBD1 (5 bases). The CDR3 has 13 amino acids. Germline CDR1 is GTSNPN and CDR2 is SVGIG (reference sequence). Trimming removed 0 bases from V and 5 bases from J, with 9 bases in between. CDR3 in DNA: TGTGCCTGGAGTGTACGTAGGGGAGATACGCAGTATTTT. Translated, it gives CAWSVRRGDTQYF.

This sequence joins TRBV11-1 and TRBJ2-7, with D maybe TRBD1 (5 bases). In germline, CDR1 is SGHAT, CDR2 FQDESV (reference sequence). Trimming took 3 bases from V and 0 from J, leaving 15 bases between them. The CDR3 consists of 16 residues. CDR3 residues: CASSFFSRASSYEQYF. The CDR3 bases are TGTGCCAGCAGCTTCTTCTCCAGGGCCAGCTCCTACGAGCAGTACTTC.

This clone was observed a few times. V is TRBV13 and J is TRBJ2-1; D is possibly TRBD1 (5 bases). Germline V lookup: CDR1 PRHDT, CDR2 FYEKMQ (reference sequence). CDR3 length: 12 amino acids. Trimming took off 2 bases at V and 6 bases at J, with 5 bases between the two ends. CDR3: CASSLRGNEQFF. As DNA, the CDR3 is TGTGCCAGCAGCTTAAGGGGCAATGAGCAGTTCTTC.

This clone was recorded once. The V gene is TRBV6-6, the J gene TRBJ2-1, with 11 bases lining up with TRBD2. Germline CDR1 MNHNY, CDR2 SVGAGI (reference sequence). After removal of 4 bases from V and 10 bases from J, the junction contained 9 bases not matched to a gene. The CDR3 totals 15 residues. The DNA of the CDR3 is TGTGCCAGCAGTTTCTTAGCGGGGGGGAGCCGGGAGCAGTTCTTC. It translates to CASSFLAGGSREQFF.

The chain combines TRBV11-2 with TRBJ1-3, with D possibly being TRBD1 (5 bases). The CDR3 has 15 amino acids. Per germline, CDR1 SGHAT and CDR2 FQNNGV. The V end was cut by 2 bases, the J end by 7 bases, with 15 bases between. The CDR3 sequence is CASSLRGEEMNTIYF. CDR3 DNA sequence: TGTGCCAGCAGCTTAAGAGGGGAGGAGATGAACACCATATATTTT.

This chain links TRBV19 with TRBJ2-5; 12 bases line up with TRBD2. In germline, CDR1 is LNHDA, CDR2 SQIVND (reference sequence). The CDR3 sequence is 17 residues long. Trimming at V came to 5 bases and at J to 6 bases, leaving 13 bases not matched to a gene. The CDR3 sequence: CASSPVILAGGPKTQYF. The CDR3 region has the DNA TGTGCCAGTAGTCCTGTAATCCTAGCGGGGGGGCCAAAGACCCAGTACTTC.

In the case of this clone: One end of the junction varies from germline; a read error may be responsible. The chain is built from TRBV7-9 and TRBJ1-6; D may be TRBD1 (6 bases). From germline, CDR1 is SEHNR and CDR2 FQNEAQ (reference sequence). The CDR3 covers 15 residues. The CDR3 protein is CSSSLQGQRNSPLHF. CDR3 nucleotides: TGTTCCAGCAGCTTACAAGGACAGCGGAATTCACCCCTCCACTTT.

V gene TRBV14 combines with J gene TRBJ2-7; the D gene is possibly TRBD2 (5 bases). Trimming shortened V by 4 bases and J by 3 bases, and 13 bases separated the two germline ends. The CDR3 covers 14 residues. CDR1 is SGHDN and CDR2 is FVKESK in the germline V gene. This chain's CDR3 is CASSPRTLIYEQYF. In DNA, the CDR3 is TGTGCCAGCAGCCCCCGGACTCTCATCTACGAGCAGTACTTC.

The chain has TRBV18 and TRBJ2-3, with D perhaps TRBD2 (7 bases). The CDR3 runs 17 residues. Trimming removed 0 bases at V and 2 bases at J, with 15 bases between. Per the germline V gene, CDR1 is KGHSH and CDR2 is LQKENI. CDR3 nucleotides: TGTGCCAGCTCACCACCTCAGGGCGGGGGCCCCACAGATACGCAGTATTTT. This gives the protein CASSPPQGGGPTDTQYF.

The chain joins TRBV16 to TRBJ1-1, with 11 bases fitting TRBD1. Germline CDR1 KGHSY, CDR2 FQNENV. The CDR3 loop spans 15 amino acids. Germline trimming cut 8 bases from V and 3 bases from J; bases unmatched to any gene: 8. The CDR3 region has the DNA TGTGCCAGCTTACGGACAGGGGGCGCGGACACTGAAGCTTTCTTT. Translated, it gives CASLRTGGADTEAFF. Together with reference TRBV16 and TRBJ1-1, the CDR3 gives the full variable domain: GEEVAQTPKHLVRGEGQKAKLYCAPIKGHSYVFWYQQVLKNEFKFLISFQNENVFDETGMPKERFSAKCLPNSPCSLEIQATKLEDSAVYFCASLRTGGADTEAFFGQGTRLTVV.

This clone has only a few counts. The chain links TRBV9 to TRBJ2-1, with a tentative D call TRBD2 (5 bases). This CDR3 contains 17 residues. Between the trimmed V and J ends, which lost 0 bases and 0 bases, there was a span of 13 bases. Germline loops: CDR1 SGDLS, CDR2 YYNGEE. The CDR3 loop is CASSVAQKGSSYNEQFF. The CDR3 region has the DNA TGTGCCAGCAGCGTAGCTCAGAAAGGGAGCTCCTACAATGAGCAGTTCTTC.

The chain is built from TRBV20-1 and TRBJ1-1; a possible D gene is TRBD1 (5 bases). The V and J ends lost 5 bases and 4 bases respectively, with 8 bases between them. Germline CDR1 reads DFQATT; CDR2 reads SNEGSKA (reference sequence). The CDR3 runs to 11 residues. The CDR3 sequence is CSAWTPTEAFF. CDR3 DNA: TGCAGTGCTTGGACACCCACTGAAGCTTTCTTT.

The chain couples TRBV7-9 to TRBJ1-2; D gene ambiguous. CDR3 length: 12 amino acids. The germline V gene has CDR1 SEHNR and CDR2 FQNEAQ (reference sequence). This CDR3 is CSASGQKYGYTF. DNA of the CDR3: TGTTCCGCTTCTGGTCAGAAATATGGCTACACCTTC. Full variable domain (outside the CDR3, taken from reference TRBV7-9 and TRBJ1-2): DTGVSQNPRHKITKRGQNVTFRCDPISEHNRLYWYRQTLGQGPEFLTYFQNEAQLEKSRLLSDRFSAERPKGSFSTLEIQRTEQGDSAMYLCSASGQKYGYTFGSGTRLTVV.

This sequence joins TRBV6-5 and TRBJ2-2, with D perhaps matching TRBD2 (6 bases). Per the germline V gene, CDR1 is MNHEY and CDR2 is SVGAGI. CDR3 length: 15 residues. Trimming pared 4 bases from V and 9 bases from J, leaving 18 bases between. The CDR3 sequence: CASSFRASAPRELFF. The CDR3 DNA is TGTGCCAGCAGTTTTCGGGCTAGCGCTCCTCGGGAGCTGTTTTTT.

About this clone: This sample also contains other DNA sequences that code for the same CDR3. The V gene is TRBV9, the J gene TRBJ1-3; 10 positions match TRBD1. The CDR3 has 14 residues. The junction had 1 base not matched to a gene; V was cut back by 3 bases and J by 4 bases. Per the germline V gene, CDR1 is SGDLS and CDR2 is YYNGEE. For the CDR3, the DNA is TGTGCCAGCAGCGGACAGGGGGCAGGAAACACCATATATTTT. It encodes CASSGQGAGNTIYF.

This chain joins TRBV6-6 and TRBJ1-5; no clear D gene. V lost 8 bases, J lost 6 bases, and 20 bases lay in between. Germline V gives CDR1 MNHNY, CDR2 SVGAGI (reference sequence). This CDR3 comprises 15 residues. The CDR3 sequence: CASRSDGVGVQPQHF. The CDR3 DNA reads TGTGCCAGCCGATCCGATGGAGTCGGCGTTCAGCCCCAGCATTTT.

V is TRBV5-4 and J is TRBJ2-3; TRBD2 aligns across 14 bases. The germline V gene encodes CDR1 SGHNT and CDR2 YYREEE (reference sequence). There are 16 residues in the CDR3. J lost 4 bases, V lost 3 bases, and 4 bases had no gene match. The CDR3 DNA follows: TGTGCCAGCAGCTGGGGACTAGCGGGGGTATCAGATACGCAGTATTTT. Its translation is CASSWGLAGVSDTQYF.

This chain uses TRBV6-5 with TRBJ2-3, with D possibly being TRBD2 (5 bases). The CDR3 contains 12 residues. V lost 8 bases, J lost 10 bases, and 16 bases lay in between. The germline gives CDR1 MNHEY, CDR2 SVGAGI. CDR3 protein: CASGLGVFAQYF. The CDR3, as DNA: TGTGCCAGCGGCCTCGGGGTCTTCGCGCAGTATTTT.

The CDR3 loop is CASSGPLGQGAGYEQYF. The CDR3, as DNA: TGTGCCAGCAGCGGACCCTTGGGACAGGGGGCGGGGTACGAGCAGTACTTC. This sequence joins TRBV11-2 and TRBJ2-7; 12 bases agree with TRBD1. This CDR3 is built from 17 residues. J was trimmed by 4 bases and V by 5 bases; bases with no gene match: 12. Germline CDR1 SGHAT, CDR2 FQNNGV.

This clone has only one observation. The chain employs TRBV4-1 and TRBJ1-1; no clear D gene. The CDR3 consists of 14 residues. Trimming removed 0 bases from V and 7 bases from J, with 12 bases in between. Germline CDR1 is MGHRA and CDR2 is YSYEKL. The CDR3: CASSQDTGDFEAFF. CDR3 sequence (DNA): TGCGCCAGCAGCCAAGATACCGGGGATTTTGAAGCTTTCTTT.